One sample yielded the 23 T cell receptor beta chains listed below, sequenced in a study of OX40 agonist ivuxolimab in advanced cancers. Generated by immunoSEQ multiplex PCR, the TCRdb table keeps only in-frame clones and is missing some. The profile shows 20,000 to 30,000 clones, approximately 83% of them singletons. Sequences were derived from CD4+ or CD8+ T cells sorted from blood, sampled in a trial of the OX40 agonist ivuxolimab. These receptors were taken from an adult with an advanced solid tumor such as melanoma, head and neck, liver or kidney cancer.

The chain combines TRBV27 with TRBJ1-1; a possible D gene is TRBD1 (6 bases). The CDR3 runs 16 residues. Per the germline V gene, CDR1 is MNHEY and CDR2 is SMNVEV (reference sequence). With 6 bases removed from V and 4 bases from J, the gap between germline ends came to 21 bases. The CDR3 region is CASSPTQGAGVTEAFF. The CDR3 DNA sequence: TGTGCCAGCAGCCCTACACAGGGCGCGGGGGTCACTGAAGCTTTCTTT.

The chain recombines TRBV7-9 with TRBJ2-7; D gene unclear. With 1 base removed from V and 1 base from J, the gap between germline ends came to 11 bases. Germline CDR1 reads SEHNR; CDR2 reads FQNEAQ (reference sequence). The CDR3 covers 15 residues. CDR3 sequence reads: CASSLDVWRSYEQYF. CDR3 sequence (DNA): TGTGCCAGCAGCTTAGATGTGTGGCGATCCTACGAGCAGTACTTC.

The chain joins TRBV25-1 to TRBJ1-2; D gene unclear. Germline loops: CDR1 MGHDK, CDR2 SYGVNS. V was pared by 2 bases and J by 4 bases, with 8 bases between. The CDR3 covers 13 residues. The CDR3, as DNA: TGTGCCAGCAGTGAAGGTTGGCCCTATGGCTACACCTTC. This encodes CASSEGWPYGYTF.

The V gene is TRBV7-9, the J gene TRBJ2-1; no clear D. The V gene's germline CDR1 is SEHNR and CDR2 FQNEAQ (reference sequence). This CDR3 has 12 amino acids. V lost 9 bases and J 5 bases, leaving 11 bases between the germline ends. This CDR3 is CASYGDHNEQFF. The DNA of the CDR3 is TGTGCCAGTTACGGAGATCACAATGAGCAGTTCTTC.

The rearrangement links TRBV27 to TRBJ1-6; D might be TRBD1 (6 bases). There are 13 residues in the CDR3. Germline V gene data show CDR1 as MNHEY and CDR2 as SMNVEV (reference sequence). Trimming removed 9 bases from V and 4 bases from J, with 10 bases in between. CDR3 coding DNA: TGTGCCAGTACGGGACAATATAATTCACCCCTCCACTTT. Translated: CASTGQYNSPLHF.

CDR3: CASSPAGRGTEAFF. As DNA, the CDR3 is TGTGCCAGCAGCCCCGCGGGCAGGGGGACTGAAGCTTTCTTT. The chain employs TRBV7-8 and TRBJ1-1, with TRBD1 matching over 7 bases. The CDR3 covers 14 residues. Germline assignment: CDR1 SGHVS and CDR2 FQNEAQ. Losses at the gene ends were 5 bases for V and 5 bases for J; bases not matched to a gene: 8.

The J gene is TRBJ1-4, the V gene TRBV7-8, with 10 positions matching TRBD1. Unmatched junction bases numbered 5, after V lost 3 bases and J lost 7 bases. The germline V gene has CDR1 SGHVS and CDR2 FQNEAQ. The CDR3 runs 15 residues. The CDR3 here is CASSFLGQGFEKLFF. As DNA, the CDR3 is TGTGCCAGCAGCTTCCTGGGACAGGGGTTTGAAAAACTGTTTTTT. Combining the CDR3 with reference TRBV7-8 and TRBJ1-4 gives the whole variable domain GAGVSQSPRYKVAKRGQDVALRCDPISGHVSLFWYQQALGQGPEFLTYFQNEAQLDKSGLPSDRFFAERPEGSVSTLKIQRTQQEDSAVYLCASSFLGQGFEKLFFGSGTQLSVL.

Note on this clone: This may be a read error: a much more frequent sequence differs by one nucleotide. The genes are TRBV27 and TRBJ2-7, with TRBD1 identical over 9 bases. J was trimmed by 3 bases and V by 5 bases; bases with no gene match: 5. The CDR3 runs to 14 residues. Germline CDR1 reads MNHEY; CDR2 reads SMNVEV (reference sequence). This chain's CDR3 is CASSPRTGDYEQYF. The CDR3 DNA reads TGTGCCAGCAGTCCAAGGACAGGGGACTACGAGCAGTACTTC.

In its sample, this clone was seen once. The chain carries TRBV5-5 and TRBJ1-2, with 8 bases aligning to TRBD1. The CDR3 consists of 16 residues. The V gene end was trimmed by 2 bases and the J gene end by 7 bases; junction bases not matched to a gene: 13. Germline V gives CDR1 SGHKS, CDR2 YYEKEE (reference sequence). CDR3 DNA: TGTGCCAGCAGCTTATTTACCGTGACAGGGGCAAGTGGCTACACCTTC. This codes for CASSLFTVTGASGYTF.

The chain joins TRBV7-2 to TRBJ2-7; D could derive from TRBD1 or TRBD2 (5 bases each). Germline assignment: CDR1 SGHTA and CDR2 FQGNSA. The V gene lost 4 bases and the J gene lost 4 bases, with 11 bases spanning the gap. This CDR3 spans 13 amino acids. The CDR3 DNA sequence: TGTGCCAGCAGCTCTGGGACCGAATACGAGCAGTACTTC. It translates to CASSSGTEYEQYF.

This rearrangement joins TRBV6-5 to TRBJ2-5; TRBD2 aligns across 11 bases. This CDR3 region has 16 residues. The V gene end was trimmed by 0 bases and the J gene end by 2 bases; junction bases not matched to a gene: 2. The germline V gene encodes CDR1 MNHEY and CDR2 SVGAGI. The CDR3: CASSYSTSGEQETQYF. CDR3 nucleotides: TGTGCCAGCAGTTACTCGACTAGCGGGGAGCAAGAGACCCAGTACTTC.

This chain connects TRBV5-8 to TRBJ2-7; D call uncertain. Looked up from germline, CDR1 is SGHTS and CDR2 is YDEGEE. The CDR3 consists of 11 residues. V dropped 4 bases and J dropped 2 bases, with 4 bases sitting between them. CDR3 amino acids: CASSPAYEQYF. The DNA for the CDR3 is TGTGCCAGCAGCCCCGCCTACGAGCAGTACTTC.

The chain combines TRBV27 with TRBJ2-5, with D possibly called TRBD1 or TRBD2 (5 bases each). Deletions cut 2 bases from V and 5 bases from J, with 15 bases between. Germline values: CDR1 MNHEY, CDR2 SMNVEV (reference sequence). The CDR3 sequence is 15 residues long. The CDR3 loop is CASSLLPGSGETQYF. Here the CDR3 DNA reads TGTGCCAGCAGTTTACTGCCAGGGTCGGGGGAGACCCAGTACTTC.

In the case of this clone: Relative to the germline gene, one junction end is altered; a read error may explain this. DNA of the CDR3: TGTGCCAGCAGTAACTCAGGGAAGGATGGCTACACCTTC. Its translation: CASSNSGKDGYTF. V gene TRBV6-5 combines with J gene TRBJ1-2, with a tentative D call TRBD1 (5 bases). Germline V gives CDR1 MNHEY, CDR2 SVGAGI. The CDR3 loop spans 13 amino acids.

The chain joins TRBV9 to TRBJ2-5; D is tentatively TRBD1 or TRBD2 (5 bases each). The V gene's germline CDR1 is SGDLS and CDR2 YYNGEE. Trimming cost V 4 bases and J 1 base, with 20 bases left between them. The CDR3 totals 17 residues. The CDR3 loop is CASSPSDWGRFQETQYF. DNA of the CDR3: TGTGCCAGCAGCCCAAGCGACTGGGGACGGTTCCAAGAGACCCAGTACTTC. The full variable domain, completed using reference TRBV9 and TRBJ2-5, is DSGVTQTPKHLITATGQRVTLRCSPRSGDLSVYWYQQSLDQGLQFLIQYYNGEERAKGNILERFSAQQFPDLHSELNLSSLELGDSALYFCASSPSDWGRFQETQYFGPGTRLLVL.

The chain carries TRBV4-3 and TRBJ2-7; TRBD1 might be the D (6 bases). The germline V gene encodes CDR1 LGHNA and CDR2 YSLEER. V was cut by 4 bases and J by 4 bases, with 14 bases left in between. The CDR3 runs to 14 residues. The CDR3 region is CASSLGTTGYEQYF. In DNA, the CDR3 is TGCGCCAGCAGCCTCGGTACTACAGGGTACGAGCAGTACTTC.

The rearrangement uses TRBV6-6 and TRBJ1-4; TRBD1 agrees at 7 bases. CDR1 is MNHNY, CDR2 SVGAGI, per germline (reference sequence). V was pared by 4 bases and J by 5 bases, with 7 bases of the junction left unmatched. The CDR3 runs 15 residues. The CDR3 sequence: CASSSPGTENEKLFF. CDR3 in DNA: TGTGCCAGCAGTTCTCCCGGGACAGAAAATGAAAAACTGTTTTTT.

The CDR3 reads CASSPLGRGHGYTF. The CDR3 DNA is TGTGCCAGCAGCCCGCTCGGGAGGGGACATGGCTACACCTTC. The chain employs TRBV27 and TRBJ1-2; tentative D call: TRBD1 (5 bases). V was shortened by 6 bases and J by 6 bases, with 17 bases between the two germline ends. Looked up from germline, CDR1 is MNHEY and CDR2 is SMNVEV (reference sequence). The CDR3 loop spans 14 amino acids.

The V gene is TRBV9, the J gene TRBJ1-6; 10 bases map to TRBD1. Germline V gene lookup returns CDR1 SGDLS and CDR2 YYNGEE. The J segment lost 6 bases and the V segment lost 7 bases, leaving 4 bases of the junction unmatched. The CDR3 is made up of 14 amino acids. CDR3 residues: CASGGTGANSPLHF. CDR3 bases: TGTGCCAGCGGGGGGACAGGGGCTAATTCACCCCTCCACTTT. Supplemented by reference TRBV9 and TRBJ1-6, the full variable domain reads DSGVTQTPKHLITATGQRVTLRCSPRSGDLSVYWYQQSLDQGLQFLIQYYNGEERAKGNILERFSAQQFPDLHSELNLSSLELGDSALYFCASGGTGANSPLHFGNGTRLTVT.

This clone was seen a few times. V and J are TRBV27 and TRBJ1-1, with D hard to call. Germline V gene lookup returns CDR1 MNHEY and CDR2 SMNVEV (reference sequence). The CDR3 loop spans 12 amino acids. The V gene lost 2 bases and the J gene lost 4 bases, with 5 bases spanning the gap. CDR3 in DNA: TGTGCCAGCAGTTTAAGGGTCACTGAAGCTTTCTTT. Translation: CASSLRVTEAFF.

This clone turned up a few times. The chain employs TRBV7-9 and TRBJ2-7; TRBD1 might be the D (6 bases). The CDR3 totals 13 residues. Trimming removed 5 bases from V and 7 bases from J, with 15 bases in between. Germline CDR1 SEHNR, CDR2 FQNEAQ (reference sequence). The DNA for the CDR3 is TGTGCCAGCAGCCTCGAAGGCCAGGGGGAGCAGTACTTC. It encodes CASSLEGQGEQYF.

CDR3 in DNA: TGTGCCAGCAGCGGTCCCGGGACTAGCGCAGATGAGCAGTTCTTC. Translating gives CASSGPGTSADEQFF. The chain is built from TRBV9 and TRBJ2-1; 10 positions agree with TRBD2. Germline values: CDR1 SGDLS, CDR2 YYNGEE. V trimming: 3 bases; J trimming: 8 bases; junction bases outside the gene matches: 8. The CDR3 runs 15 residues.

V and J are TRBV7-8 and TRBJ2-7; TRBD1 agrees at 9 bases. This CDR3 contains 13 residues. V trimming: 4 bases; J trimming: 3 bases; junction bases outside the gene matches: 1. In germline, CDR1 is SGHVS, CDR2 FQNEAQ. The CDR3 region is CASSWDRVYEQYF. The CDR3 nucleotides read TGTGCCAGCAGCTGGGACAGGGTCTACGAGCAGTACTTC.